The 4 T cell receptor beta chains in this list originate from one sample, sequenced in a study of memory CD4+ T cells and cytomegalovirus serostatus. This table comes from immunoSEQ multiplex PCR, and its TCRdb copy is limited to in-frame clones, with some not included. This sample has under 50,000 clones, with around 78% found just once. Single viable CD3+CD4+CD8-CD45RO+ cells were sorted as the memory CD4+ T cells. The sequenced material came from memory CD4+ T cells from blood. These receptors were taken from an adult in good health and CMV-seronegative.

The chain joins TRBV5-8 to TRBJ1-1; 9 bases are a match to TRBD1. CDR3 length: 13 residues. V shed 3 bases and J 7 bases; nucleotides not matched to a gene: 4. From germline, CDR1 is SGHTS and CDR2 YDEGEE. For the CDR3, the DNA is TGTGCCAGCAGCTACGACAGGGGGTTTGAAGCTTTCTTT. Translation gives CASSYDRGFEAFF.

DNA for the CDR3: TGTGCCAGCAGTGGGGGTTTTGGACAGGGTGGTGAAAAACTGTTTTTT. Translating it yields CASSGGFGQGGEKLFF. The chain has TRBV25-1 and TRBJ1-4, with 8 bases matching TRBD1. The CDR3 has 16 amino acids. The J segment lost 7 bases and the V segment lost 4 bases, leaving 11 bases of the junction unmatched. Germline CDR1 and CDR2: MGHDK and SYGVNS.

The chain links TRBV29-1 to TRBJ2-6, with 7 bases matching TRBD1. Germline loops: CDR1 SQVTM, CDR2 ANQGSEA. The trim removed 6 bases at V and 0 bases at J, leaving 11 bases unmatched. CDR3 length: 17 residues. CDR3 nucleotides: TGCAGCGTACTACGAGGGGGCCCCTCCTCTGGGGCCAACGTCCTGACTTTC. It codes for CSVLRGGPSSGANVLTF. The full variable domain, with the rest looked up from reference TRBV29-1 and TRBJ2-6, is SAVISQKPSRDICQRGTSLTIQCQVDSQVTMMFWYRQQPGQSLTLIATANQGSEATYESGFVIDKFPISRPNLTFSTLTVSNMSPEDSSIYLCSVLRGGPSSGANVLTFGAGSRLTVL.

This clone occurred once. The chain recombines TRBV28 with TRBJ2-3, with 8 bases identical to TRBD2. Germline V gene lookup returns CDR1 MDHEN and CDR2 SYDVKM. CDR3 size: 16 residues. J gave up 4 bases and V 7 bases, and 13 bases lay outside the gene matches. The CDR3 region has the DNA TGTGCCAGCACCAGTTTTGGGCGGGGGGCCGCAGATACGCAGTATTTT. As protein: CASTSFGRGAADTQYF.